A single sample is the source of the 24 T cell receptor beta chains below, sequenced in a study of blood T cell repertoires in COVID-19. The assay was immunoSEQ multiplex PCR, and TCRdb's table has in-frame clones only and misses some. Here the sample spans 290,000 or so clones, approximately 92% being singletons. Sequencing was performed on PBMCs or T cells enriched from blood (not recorded which). The receptors here all came from a young woman who had recovered from COVID-19.

The chain recombines TRBV30 with TRBJ1-2, with 8 bases that match TRBD1. Trimming removed 5 bases from V and 2 bases from J; junction bases left unmatched: 7. The germline V gene has CDR1 GTSNPN and CDR2 SVGIG (reference sequence). The CDR3 contains 14 residues. For the CDR3, the DNA is TGTGCCTGGTTTCCAGGACAGGGCAACTATGGCTACACCTTC. It yields the protein CAWFPGQGNYGYTF. The full variable domain, completed using reference TRBV30 and TRBJ1-2, is SQTIHQWPATLVQPVGSPLSLECTVEGTSNPNLYWYRQAAGRGLQLLFYSVGIGQISSEVPQNLSASRPQDRQFILSSKKLLLSDSGFYLCAWFPGQGNYGYTFGSGTRLTVV.

The rearrangement links TRBV4-2 to TRBJ2-1; 8 bases fit TRBD2. CDR1 is LGHNA, CDR2 YNFKEQ, per germline. V was pared by 1 base and J by 0 bases, with 8 bases of the junction left unmatched. The CDR3 has 18 amino acids. CDR3 DNA sequence: TGTGCCAGCAGCCAAGGGCAGAAAAGCGGGAGCTCCTACAATGAGCAGTTCTTC. Translation gives CASSQGQKSGSSYNEQFF.

V is TRBV4-1 and J is TRBJ1-5, with TRBD1 matching 7 bases. Germline values: CDR1 MGHRA, CDR2 YSYEKL. This CDR3 is built from 16 residues. V gave up 3 bases and J gave up 1 base; unmatched junction bases: 6. DNA of the CDR3: TGCGCCAGCAGCCACCCACAGGGGTTGAGCAATCAGCCCCAGCATTTT. It codes for CASSHPQGLSNQPQHF.

V and J are TRBV5-6 and TRBJ1-5; D unclear. Trimming took 2 bases from V and 5 from J, leaving 20 bases between them. Looked up from germline, CDR1 is SGHDT and CDR2 is YYEEEE. CDR3 length: 17 amino acids. CDR3 residues: CASSFAGDSLAYQPQHF. The CDR3 DNA is TGTGCCAGCAGCTTCGCCGGGGATTCCTTAGCATATCAGCCCCAGCATTTT.

V is TRBV28 and J is TRBJ1-2; 7 bases map to TRBD1. Germline values: CDR1 MDHEN, CDR2 SYDVKM. This CDR3 spans 13 amino acids. V lost 8 bases, J lost 8 bases, and 11 bases stayed unmatched. The CDR3 coding sequence is TGTGCCAGCCGACCCCCTACAGGGGAAGGCTACACCTTC. It yields the protein CASRPPTGEGYTF.

The CDR3 DNA follows: TGTGCCAGCACGACAGGGACCACCGGGGAGCTGTTTTTT. Translating it yields CASTTGTTGELFF. The chain has TRBV6-5 and TRBJ2-2; 7 nucleotides agree with TRBD1. The V segment lost 7 bases and the J segment 4 bases; nucleotides outside the gene matches: 3. The CDR3 is 13 amino acids. Germline lookup yields CDR1 MNHEY and CDR2 SVGAGI.

The V gene is TRBV5-4, the J gene TRBJ1-2; 9 bases are a match to TRBD1. V gave up 2 bases and J gave up 4 bases; unmatched junction bases: 6. Germline assignment: CDR1 SGHNT and CDR2 YYREEE (reference sequence). The CDR3 loop spans 15 amino acids. CDR3 in DNA: TGTGCCAGCAGCTTTAAACAGGGGGCGATCTATGGCTACACCTTC. This encodes CASSFKQGAIYGYTF. Together with reference TRBV5-4 and TRBJ1-2, the CDR3 gives the full variable domain: ETGVTQSPTHLIKTRGQQVTLRCSSQSGHNTVSWYQQALGQGPQFIFQYYREEENGRGNFPPRFSGLQFPNYSSELNVNALELDDSALYLCASSFKQGAIYGYTFGSGTRLTVV.

This clone has only one observation. The V gene is TRBV4-2, the J gene TRBJ2-7, with 11 nucleotides matching TRBD1. Germline lookup yields CDR1 LGHNA and CDR2 YNFKEQ. With V trimmed by 1 base and J by 3 bases, 5 bases remained unmatched. The CDR3 consists of 16 residues. The CDR3 nucleotides read TGTGCCAGCAGCCAAGTAACCGGGACAGGGGGCTACGAGCAGTACTTC. It yields the protein CASSQVTGTGGYEQYF.

The rearrangement links TRBV12-3 or TRBV12-4 to TRBJ2-1; 9 bases align to TRBD2. This CDR3 spans 13 amino acids. J lost 4 bases, V lost 8 bases, and 3 bases had no gene match. In DNA, the CDR3 is TGTGCCAGCCAGACTAGCGGTTACAATGAGCAGTTCTTC. It yields the protein CASQTSGYNEQFF.

The chain couples TRBV7-3 to TRBJ1-4; no reliable D call. There are 15 residues in the CDR3. V lost 1 base and J 2 bases, leaving 8 bases between the germline ends. CDR1 and CDR2 from the germline V gene are SGHTA and FQGTGA. The CDR3 is CASSLNRGTNEKLFF. The CDR3 nucleotides are TGTGCCAGCAGCTTAAACAGAGGGACTAATGAAAAACTGTTTTTT.

In this sample, this clone turned up once. The chain employs TRBV28 and TRBJ1-3; possible D gene TRBD1, 5 bases. V gave up 1 base and J gave up 0 bases, with 19 bases separating them. Per the germline V gene, CDR1 is MDHEN and CDR2 is SYDVKM. This CDR3 is 19 amino acids long. CDR3 in amino acids: CASSLFRTPKTYSGNTIYF. CDR3 DNA sequence: TGTGCCAGCAGTTTATTTCGGACACCTAAAACCTACTCTGGAAACACCATATATTTT.

The V and J genes are TRBV11-3 and TRBJ2-2, with a possible D match to TRBD2 (6 bases). This CDR3 is built from 14 residues. From germline, CDR1 is SGHNT and CDR2 YENEEA. V lost 9 bases, J lost 4 bases, and 15 bases lay in between. CDR3 region: CASTSLGGTGELFF. As DNA, the CDR3 is TGTGCCAGTACGTCCTTGGGGGGCACCGGGGAGCTGTTTTTT.

V is TRBV27 and J is TRBJ1-5, with 10 bases that match TRBD1. Per germline, CDR1 MNHEY and CDR2 SMNVEV (reference sequence). Losses at the gene ends were 1 base for V and 4 bases for J; bases not matched to a gene: 1. The CDR3 contains 15 residues. CDR3 amino acids: CASSLLGQGNQPQHF. CDR3 nucleotide sequence: TGTGCCAGCAGTTTATTGGGACAGGGGAATCAGCCCCAGCATTTT.

This rearrangement joins TRBV7-3 to TRBJ2-1, with 7 bases aligning to TRBD2. Germline V gene lookup returns CDR1 SGHTA and CDR2 FQGTGA. With 5 bases clipped from V and 6 bases from J, the junction kept 10 bases outside the gene matches. This CDR3 comprises 15 residues. CDR3 sequence (DNA): TGTGCCAGCAGCCCCTCCCCCAGCGGGACCAATGAGCAGTTCTTC. Protein product: CASSPSPSGTNEQFF.

The chain joins TRBV27 to TRBJ2-3; no clear D gene. The CDR3 runs to 11 residues. In germline, CDR1 is MNHEY, CDR2 SMNVEV (reference sequence). V lost 4 bases, J lost 9 bases, and 8 bases lay in between. CDR3 sequence (DNA): TGTGCCAGCAGTTCTCTGAGGACGCAGTATTTT. Its protein is CASSSLRTQYF.

This rearrangement joins TRBV27 to TRBJ2-1, with 10 bases matching TRBD2. This CDR3 is 16 amino acids long. The V gene's germline CDR1 is MNHEY and CDR2 SMNVEV (reference sequence). Unmatched junction bases numbered 9, after V lost 3 bases and J lost 7 bases. In nucleotides, the CDR3 is TGTGCCAGCAGTTTTTTGTCTAGCGGGAGATCGAATGAGCAGTTCTTC. It translates to CASSFLSSGRSNEQFF.

This chain connects TRBV15 to TRBJ2-6; possible D gene TRBD2, 5 bases. This CDR3 has 17 amino acids. Trimming took 1 base from V and 4 from J, leaving 14 bases between them. Germline CDR1 and CDR2: LNHNV and YYDKDF (reference sequence). The CDR3 coding sequence is TGTGCCACCAGCAGAGGGGAGACTGCCTCGGGGGCCAACGTCCTGACTTTC. Protein product: CATSRGETASGANVLTF.

A few counts support this clone. This rearrangement joins TRBV27 to TRBJ1-6, with D perhaps matching TRBD1 (5 bases). Trimming stripped 3 bases from V and 8 bases from J, with 17 bases between. The CDR3 sequence is 16 residues long. Germline assignment: CDR1 MNHEY and CDR2 SMNVEV (reference sequence). DNA for the CDR3: TGTGCCAGCAGTTTTTTAGACAGACTGGTGGATTCACCCCTCCACTTT. Protein sequence: CASSFLDRLVDSPLHF.

The CDR3 nucleotides are TGTGCCAGCAGCCAAGATAGCCGGAGAGCTAGGTTCTTC. Translation gives CASSQDSRRARFF. The chain recombines TRBV14 with TRBJ2-1; D is undetermined. The germline V gene has CDR1 SGHDN and CDR2 FVKESK. V was shortened by 0 bases and J by 15 bases, with 15 bases between the two germline ends. The CDR3 contains 13 residues.

The rearrangement joins TRBV28 to TRBJ2-1; D not certain. The CDR3 sequence is 16 residues long. CDR1 and CDR2 (germline): MDHEN, SYDVKM. V lost 4 bases and J lost 0, with 13 bases in between. The CDR3 DNA sequence: TGTGCCAGCAGTTCCTATGCATTGAGCTCCTACAATGAGCAGTTCTTC. Translating gives CASSSYALSSYNEQFF.

This clone has only one observation. The genes are TRBV27 and TRBJ2-2; 7 bases align to TRBD1. Germline values: CDR1 MNHEY, CDR2 SMNVEV (reference sequence). V dropped 5 bases and J dropped 6; count of bases not matched to a gene: 6. The CDR3 consists of 14 residues. The CDR3, as DNA: TGTGCCAGCAGTCTAACAGGGGTAGCCGGGGAGCTGTTTTTT. The encoded protein is CASSLTGVAGELFF.

The chain joins TRBV19 to TRBJ1-1, with 7 nucleotides matching TRBD1. Germline V gene lookup returns CDR1 LNHDA and CDR2 SQIVND (reference sequence). With 3 bases clipped from V and 0 bases from J, the junction kept 13 bases outside the gene matches. This CDR3 contains 18 residues. In nucleotides, the CDR3 is TGTGCCAGTAGTATCAGGGGGGATTCTACTCAAATGAACACTGAAGCTTTCTTT. Its protein product is CASSIRGDSTQMNTEAFF.

This chain connects TRBV30 to TRBJ2-1; 13 nucleotides agree with TRBD2. Germline CDR1 GTSNPN, CDR2 SVGIG (reference sequence). The CDR3 contains 14 residues. Trimming removed 3 bases from V and 7 bases from J; junction bases left unmatched: 3. CDR3 bases: TGTGCCTGGAGACCGGGACTAGCGGGAAATGAGCAGTTCTTC. This gives the protein CAWRPGLAGNEQFF.

This sequence joins TRBV5-1 and TRBJ2-1, with TRBD1 matching over 10 bases. In germline, CDR1 is SGHRS, CDR2 YFSETQ. V lost 5 bases to trimming and J lost 0 bases; unmatched junction nucleotides: 5. This CDR3 is built from 16 residues. CDR3 in amino acids: CASRWGQGNSYNEQFF. The CDR3 nucleotides are TGCGCCAGCAGATGGGGACAGGGGAACTCCTACAATGAGCAGTTCTTC.